Sequencing of this T cell receptor (beta chain) was carried out in a study of blood T cell repertoires in COVID-19. The overall study: Sites in the United States, Italy and Spain provided acute and convalescent COVID-19 samples. From T cells, B-cell-depleted T cells, or PBMCs came the material, which was cDNA or gDNA.

Germline-derived CDR1 and CDR2 are LNHNV and YYDKDF (reference sequence). This CDR3 contains 16 residues. V was pared by 1 base and J by 1 base, with 13 bases between. Study processing details: Quantification of nucleated cells was approximated via reference gene primer amplification. Libraries were prepared by immunoSEQ multiplex PCR; TCRdb keeps only in-frame clonotypes and omits some of them. The DNA gave D and trimming, while V, J and clone size come from that table. The sample lists some 80,000 clones, roughly 90% occurring once. The V and J genes are TRBV15 and TRBJ2-5; no reliable D call. The sequence came from a human donor in a cohort sampled during active COVID-19. The sample taken for sequencing was peripheral blood. CDR3: CATSRGSLTLQETQYF. The DNA for the CDR3 is TGTGCCACCAGCAGAGGTTCCCTCACTCTCCAAGAGACCCAGTACTTC. Drawing the rest from reference TRBV15 and TRBJ2-5, the complete variable domain is DAMVIQNPRYQVTQFGKPVTLSCSQTLNHNVMYWYQQKSSQAPKLLFHYYDKDFNNEADTPDNFQSRRPNTSFCFLDIRSPGLGDTAMYLCATSRGSLTLQETQYFGPGTRLLVL.